The 24 T cell receptor beta chains below were found in one sample sequenced in a study of blood T cells in healthy people across ages. Combining a sample-barcoded 5' primer with a J-beta primer mix, a second PCR ran for about 7 to 11 cycles. TCRdb called the 5' RACE reads again in MiXCR, with one record for every CDR3 protein. The repertoire holds about 780,000 distinct CDR3 sequences, more than 25% seen once, with about 2.9% in the top ten. This sample also appeared in a second study, on T cells of mothers and their children.

The sequenced sample consisted of blood. These receptors came from a boy between 5 and 17 years old in good health.

The chain employs TRBV20-1 and TRBJ1-1; 7 bases align to TRBD1. CDR3 length: 13 amino acids. V gave up 3 bases and J gave up 7 bases; unmatched junction bases: 8. Germline V gene sequence: CDR1 DFQATT, CDR2 SNEGSKA (reference sequence). The CDR3 coding sequence is TGCAGTGCTAGTCTACAGGGGAGAGGTGAAGCTTTCTTT. Amino acids: CSASLQGRGEAFF.

This clonotype was counted a few times. The V call is TRBV28, the J call TRBJ1-4; TRBD1 aligns across 8 bases. V was clipped by 8 bases and J by 0 bases; unmatched bases: 14. The CDR3 contains 18 residues. Germline V gene sequence: CDR1 MDHEN, CDR2 SYDVKM. CDR3 bases: TGTGCCAGCCTTTCCCATCCCGGACAGGGTGCAACTAATGAAAAACTGTTTTTT. Translation gives CASLSHPGQGATNEKLFF.

The chain uses TRBV7-8 and TRBJ1-1; D might be TRBD1 (5 bases). V was shortened by 5 bases and J by 5 bases, with 21 bases between the two germline ends. The CDR3 extends over 16 amino acids. In germline, CDR1 is SGHVS, CDR2 FQNEAQ. CDR3 sequence reads: CASSNPGRRLGTEAFF. Written as DNA, the CDR3 is TGTGCCAGCAGCAACCCGGGACGGCGATTGGGGACTGAAGCTTTCTTT.

This sequence joins TRBV20-1 and TRBJ2-3; unclear D gene. The V gene's germline CDR1 is DFQATT and CDR2 SNEGSKA (reference sequence). Trimming left V 1 base short and J 4 bases short, with 9 bases between. The CDR3 contains 13 residues. The CDR3 sequence: CSARGGFADTQYF. The CDR3 DNA reads TGCAGTGCTAGAGGGGGTTTTGCAGATACGCAGTATTTT.

This clonotype was observed a few times. The V call is TRBV6-2 or TRBV6-3, the J call TRBJ2-5; D unclear. The DNA end lines up better with TRBJ2-7; the J call may be wrong. The V gene's germline CDR1 is MNHEY and CDR2 SVGEGT. The CDR3 length is 15 residues. The CDR3 region has the DNA TGTGCCAGCAGTTACTCGAAGGACGGCTCCAGCGAGCAGTACTTC. Translating gives CASSYSKDGSSEQYF.

This clonotype was recorded a few times. J is TRBJ2-5 and V is TRBV29-1, with D maybe TRBD1 (5 bases). Matching the DNA end better, TRBJ2-7 makes the J call doubtful. The CDR3 consists of 13 residues. Germline CDR1 and CDR2: SQVTM and ANQGSEA. The CDR3 sequence: CSVDLGVKGEQYF. As DNA, the CDR3 is TGCAGCGTGGATTTAGGGGTAAAGGGCGAGCAGTACTTC.

This clonotype was counted only a few times. CDR3 nucleotide sequence: TGTGCCAGCTCCATCGGGCCTGCGGGATATGGCTACACCTTC. Protein: CASSIGPAGYGYTF. The chain joins TRBV6-1 to TRBJ1-2; the D is unclear. The CDR3 extends over 14 amino acids. V was trimmed by 8 bases and J by 5 bases, leaving 18 bases between them. From germline, CDR1 is MNHNS and CDR2 SASEGT.

CDR3 in amino acids: CASSRGSNSGANVLTF. In nucleotides, the CDR3 is TGTGCCAGCAGCCGAGGGAGTAACTCTGGGGCCAACGTCCTGACTTTC. This chain connects TRBV7-2 to TRBJ2-6, with D possibly TRBD2 on 5 matching bases. CDR3 length: 16 amino acids. Germline V lookup: CDR1 SGHTA, CDR2 FQGNSA. Deletions cut 5 bases from V and 0 bases from J, with 11 bases between.

The chain recombines TRBV20-1 with TRBJ1-2; D uncertain. The V gene lost 5 bases and the J gene lost 4 bases, with 14 bases spanning the gap. The CDR3 runs 13 residues. Germline CDR1 DFQATT, CDR2 SNEGSKA (reference sequence). The CDR3 reads CSAFGQPGYGYTF. CDR3 nucleotides: TGCAGTGCTTTCGGCCAGCCGGGCTATGGCTACACCTTC.

This chain links TRBV5-6 with TRBJ2-3; D is unresolved. The V gene's germline CDR1 is SGHDT and CDR2 YYEEEE. The CDR3 has 14 amino acids. V was shortened by 1 base and J by 9 bases, with 15 bases between the two germline ends. DNA for the CDR3: TGTGCCAGCAGCTTGCCGTCGGTAGGTGAGACGCAGTATTTT. Translated, it gives CASSLPSVGETQYF.

The V call is TRBV15, the J call TRBJ2-1; TRBD1 matches at 7 bases. Trimming took 3 bases from V and 7 from J; bases not matched to a gene: 9. This CDR3 has 15 residues. Per germline, CDR1 LNHNV and CDR2 YYDKDF (reference sequence). DNA of the CDR3: TGTGCCACCAGCAGGGGGGACAGCCGGGCTAATGAGCAGTTCTTC. It is translated as CATSRGDSRANEQFF.

This clonotype has just a few counts. J is TRBJ2-5 and V is TRBV5-1; D is ambiguous. The DNA end favors TRBJ2-1, so the J call may be wrong. Germline values: CDR1 SGHRS, CDR2 YFSETQ. The CDR3 is 15 amino acids. CDR3 nucleotides: TGCGCCAGCAGCTTGACCTTTGACCTTTACAATGAGCAGTTCTTC. Residues: CASSLTFDLYNEQFF.

The genes are TRBV3-1 and TRBJ2-5, with 9 bases matching TRBD2. The CDR3 is 15 residues long. Germline CDR1 is LGHDT and CDR2 is YNNKEL (reference sequence). The V gene end was trimmed by 4 bases and the J gene end by 4 bases; junction bases not matched to a gene: 7. CDR3 sequence (DNA): TGTGCCAGCAGCCCAGGACTAGCGCCCGCAGAGACCCAGTACTTC. It specifies CASSPGLAPAETQYF.

This clonotype was seen a few times. The J gene is TRBJ2-5, the V gene TRBV6-6; D possibly corresponds to TRBD1 (5 bases). CDR3 length equals 15 residues. Germline CDR1 is MNHNY and CDR2 is SVGAGI (reference sequence). The germline V and J ends were trimmed by 8 bases and 9 bases, with 25 bases remaining between them. The CDR3 sequence: CASSTPRARTQAQYF. CDR3 in DNA: TGTGCCAGCTCCACCCCTCGAGCAAGGACACAGGCCCAGTACTTC.

V gene TRBV7-9 combines with J gene TRBJ2-3, with 9 bases matching TRBD2. With 3 bases clipped from V and 1 base from J, the junction kept 8 bases outside the gene matches. CDR1 is SEHNR, CDR2 FQNEAQ, per germline (reference sequence). The length of the CDR3 is 17 residues. The CDR3 bases are TGTGCCAGCAGCTTTGGCCCATTAGCGGGGGGCACAGATACGCAGTATTTT. Amino acids: CASSFGPLAGGTDTQYF.

This clonotype was observed a handful of times. V usage is TRBV5-1 and J usage is TRBJ2-1; tentatively, D is TRBD1 or TRBD2 (6 bases each). The CDR3 runs 17 residues. Germline loops: CDR1 SGHRS, CDR2 YFSETQ. V dropped 0 bases and J dropped 8 bases, with 21 bases sitting between them. The CDR3 bases are TGCGCCAGCAGCTTGGTTGGGGGGCGCGAGATTACGGATGAGCAGTTCTTC. Its translation is CASSLVGGREITDEQFF.

V is TRBV12-3 or TRBV12-4 and J is TRBJ2-1, with D perhaps matching TRBD2 (6 bases). V was cut by 8 bases and J by 12 bases, with 14 bases left in between. The CDR3 runs to 11 residues. This CDR3 is CASQVRGLQFF. The CDR3 bases are TGTGCCAGCCAAGTACGGGGACTGCAGTTCTTC.

The chain carries TRBV12-3 or TRBV12-4 and TRBJ2-2; 7 bases align to TRBD1. This CDR3 is 15 amino acids long. V was pared by 6 bases and J by 5 bases, with 9 bases of the junction left unmatched. For the CDR3, the DNA is TGTGCCAGCAGCTTCCGGGCCAGGGGGACCGGGGAGCTGTTTTTT. This gives the protein CASSFRARGTGELFF.

J is TRBJ2-7 and V is TRBV20-1, with TRBD1 matching over 9 bases. V shed 6 bases and J 5 bases; nucleotides not matched to a gene: 11. Per the germline V gene, CDR1 is DFQATT and CDR2 is SNEGSKA (reference sequence). The CDR3 is 14 amino acids. The CDR3 sequence is CSAASGTGPNEQYF. DNA of the CDR3: TGCAGTGCAGCCTCCGGGACAGGGCCCAACGAGCAGTACTTC.

The sample holds a few counts of this clonotype. V usage is TRBV4-1 and J usage is TRBJ2-1, with TRBD1 identical over 9 bases. This CDR3 comprises 18 residues. Germline CDR1 is MGHRA and CDR2 is YSYEKL. V was pared by 1 base and J by 5 bases, with 12 bases of the junction left unmatched. CDR3 region: CASSQGVVGTGRNNEQFF. In DNA form, the CDR3 reads TGCGCCAGCAGCCAAGGAGTTGTCGGGACAGGGAGGAACAATGAGCAGTTCTTC.

The rearrangement joins TRBV11-2 to TRBJ2-5; D is unclear. Near its end, the DNA agrees better with TRBJ2-7, so the J call may be wrong. The CDR3 is 17 amino acids. Germline CDR1 reads SGHAT; CDR2 reads FQNNGV. CDR3 DNA sequence: TGTGCCAGCAGCTTAGTTGGGCTGGTGGGCAGGTCGTACGAGCAGTACTTC. Residues: CASSLVGLVGRSYEQYF.

The gene calls are TRBV3-1 and TRBJ2-4; 7 bases fit TRBD1. The V gene's germline CDR1 is LGHDT and CDR2 YNNKEL (reference sequence). The CDR3 totals 17 residues. Trimming took 6 bases from V and 4 from J; bases not matched to a gene: 15. The CDR3 DNA reads as TGTGCCAGCAGGCAGTCCGACCAGGGGGTGAGAAAAAACATTCAGTACTTC. This translates into CASRQSDQGVRKNIQYF.

V usage is TRBV5-1 and J usage is TRBJ2-3; D perhaps matches TRBD2 (5 bases). The CDR3 consists of 14 residues. Trimming cost V 3 bases and J 4 bases, with 12 bases left between them. CDR1 is SGHRS and CDR2 is YFSETQ in the germline V gene. The CDR3 region is CASSSDSLADTQYF. The DNA of the CDR3 is TGCGCCAGCAGCTCGGACTCCCTCGCAGATACGCAGTATTTT.

This clonotype was counted a few times. V is TRBV4-1 and J is TRBJ1-2; weak D call: TRBD1 (6 bases). The germline V gene has CDR1 MGHRA and CDR2 YSYEKL. The CDR3 has 13 amino acids. The V gene lost 4 bases and the J gene lost 12 bases, with 18 bases spanning the gap. In DNA form, the CDR3 reads TGCGCCAGCAGCCCCCTTCCCAAAGGGGGAAACACCTTC. Encoded protein: CASSPLPKGGNTF.